The sequence of this T cell receptor beta chain was determined in a study of beta chain features in type 1 diabetes. Study outcomes and limitations: A moderate, significant TCRB CDR3 shortening appeared in type 1 diabetes across four CD4+ subsets. Whatever favoring of shorter templates PCR might show would apply equally to patients and controls.

Staining for CD45RO/CCR7/CD25/CD127/CD95/CD27 allowed sorting of CD4+ naive, central memory, regulatory and stem cell-like memory cells. Sorting produced populations that all topped 95% purity. The whole isolated RNA underwent reverse transcription, so sequencing captured expressed TCRB transcripts. Each sample of naive, central memory or regulatory T cells had, on average, about 3.6 million reads. Repertoires were generated with immunoSEQ multiplex PCR, while TCRdb's copy carries only in-frame clones and drops some. The table has about 650,000 clones, roughly an eighth seen once. Details on this clone: The antigen remains unidentified.

Germline V gene sequence: CDR1 SGHVS, CDR2 FQNEAQ. Trimming took 0 bases from V and 4 from J, leaving 9 bases between them. The CDR3 spans 14 residues. The chain carries TRBV7-8 and TRBJ1-2; D not certain. Sequencing was done on a sample of naive CD4+ T cells from blood. The clonotype originates from a man under 40 with type 1 diabetes. The CDR3 reads CASSLAQQTYGYTF. CDR3 sequence (DNA): TGTGCCAGCAGCTTAGCGCAACAGACCTATGGCTACACCTTC.